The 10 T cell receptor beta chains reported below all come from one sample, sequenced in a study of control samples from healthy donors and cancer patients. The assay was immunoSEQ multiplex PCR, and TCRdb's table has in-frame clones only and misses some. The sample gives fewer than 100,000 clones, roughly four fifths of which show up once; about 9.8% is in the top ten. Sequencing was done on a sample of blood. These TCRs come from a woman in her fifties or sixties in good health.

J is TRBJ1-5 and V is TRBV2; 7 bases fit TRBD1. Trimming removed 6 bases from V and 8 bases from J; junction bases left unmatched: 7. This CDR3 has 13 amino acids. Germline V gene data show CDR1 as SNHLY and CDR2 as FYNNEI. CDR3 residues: CASRTGPLEPQHF. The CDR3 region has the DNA TGTGCCAGCAGGACAGGGCCTCTAGAGCCCCAGCATTTT. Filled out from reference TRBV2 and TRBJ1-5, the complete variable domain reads EPEVTQTPSHQVTQMGQEVILRCVPISNHLYFYWYRQILGQKVEFLVSFYNNEISEKSEIFDDQFSVERPDGSNFTLKIRSTKLEDSAMYFCASRTGPLEPQHFGDGTRLSIL.

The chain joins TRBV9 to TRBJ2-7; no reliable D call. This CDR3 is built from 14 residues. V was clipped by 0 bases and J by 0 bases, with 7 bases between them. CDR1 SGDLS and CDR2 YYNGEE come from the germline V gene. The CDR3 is CASSVGPSSYEQYF. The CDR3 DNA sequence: TGTGCCAGCAGCGTAGGCCCTAGCTCCTACGAGCAGTACTTC.

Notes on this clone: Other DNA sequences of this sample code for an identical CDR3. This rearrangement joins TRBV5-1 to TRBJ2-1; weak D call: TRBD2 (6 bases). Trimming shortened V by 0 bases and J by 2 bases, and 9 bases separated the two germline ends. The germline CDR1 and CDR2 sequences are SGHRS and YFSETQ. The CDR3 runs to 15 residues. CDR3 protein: CASSLVGGPYNEQFF. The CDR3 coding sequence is TGCGCCAGCAGCTTGGTCGGGGGACCCTACAATGAGCAGTTCTTC.

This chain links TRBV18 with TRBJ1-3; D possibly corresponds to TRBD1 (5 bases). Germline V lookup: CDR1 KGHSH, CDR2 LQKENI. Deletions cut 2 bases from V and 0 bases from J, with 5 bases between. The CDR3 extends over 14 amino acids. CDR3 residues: CASSPGGSGNTIYF. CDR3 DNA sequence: TGTGCCAGCTCACCAGGGGGCTCTGGAAACACCATATATTTT.

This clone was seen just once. This chain's CDR3 is CASSYEGGSSGNTIYF. The CDR3 DNA sequence: TGTGCCAGCAGTTACGAGGGGGGGAGCTCTGGAAACACCATATATTTT. This chain joins TRBV6-5 and TRBJ1-3; possible D gene TRBD1, 6 bases. The CDR3 runs 16 residues. Deletions cut 2 bases from V and 0 bases from J, with 11 bases between. CDR1 is MNHEY, CDR2 SVGAGI, per germline.

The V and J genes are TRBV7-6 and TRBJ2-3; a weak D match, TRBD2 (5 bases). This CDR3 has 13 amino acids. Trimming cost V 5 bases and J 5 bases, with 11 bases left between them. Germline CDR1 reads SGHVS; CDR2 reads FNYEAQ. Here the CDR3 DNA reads TGTGCCAGCAGCACCGGACTGGGAGATACGCAGTATTTT. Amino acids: CASSTGLGDTQYF.

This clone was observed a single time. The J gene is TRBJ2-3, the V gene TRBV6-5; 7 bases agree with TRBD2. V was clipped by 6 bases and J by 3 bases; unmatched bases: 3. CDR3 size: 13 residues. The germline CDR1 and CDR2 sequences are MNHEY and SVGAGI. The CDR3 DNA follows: TGTGCCAGCAGCAGGACTAGGACAGATACGCAGTATTTT. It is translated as CASSRTRTDTQYF.

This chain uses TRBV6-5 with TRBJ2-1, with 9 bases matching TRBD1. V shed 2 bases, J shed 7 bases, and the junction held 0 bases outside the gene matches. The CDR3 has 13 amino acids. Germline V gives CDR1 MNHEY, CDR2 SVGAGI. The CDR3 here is CASSYDRGNEQFF. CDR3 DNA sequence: TGTGCCAGCAGTTACGACAGGGGGAATGAGCAGTTCTTC.

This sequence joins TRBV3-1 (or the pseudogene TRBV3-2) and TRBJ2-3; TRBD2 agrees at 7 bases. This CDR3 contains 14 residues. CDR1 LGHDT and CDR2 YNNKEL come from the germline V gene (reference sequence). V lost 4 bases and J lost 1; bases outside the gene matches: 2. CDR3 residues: CASSRGSGTDTQYF. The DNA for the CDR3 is TGTGCCAGCAGCCGCGGGAGTGGCACAGATACGCAGTATTTT.

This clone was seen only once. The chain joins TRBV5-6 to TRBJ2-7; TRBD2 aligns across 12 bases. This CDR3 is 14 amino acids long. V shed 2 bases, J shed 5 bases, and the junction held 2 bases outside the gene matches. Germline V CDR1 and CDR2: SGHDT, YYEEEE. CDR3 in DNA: TGTGCCAGCAGCTTCCGACTAGCGGGAGACGAGCAGTACTTC. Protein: CASSFRLAGDEQYF.